The present T cell receptor (beta chain) was sequenced within a study of blood T cells in healthy people across ages. In this sample, this clonotype turned up a few times. Combining a sample-barcoded 5' primer with a J-beta primer mix, a second PCR ran for about 7 to 12 cycles. Sequencing yielded, for each sample, at least 3 million paired-end reads carrying CDR3. From the 5' RACE reads, TCRdb called clonotypes with MiXCR, one entry per CDR3 protein. The sample holds 650,000 to 1,000,000 distinct CDR3 sequences, 35% to 50% seen once. This CDR3 has 15 amino acids. The germline CDR1 and CDR2 sequences are SGHRS and YFSETQ. Trimming shortened V by 2 bases and J by 7 bases, and 19 bases separated the two germline ends.

This receptor was obtained from a man older than 75 in good health. The chain is built from TRBV5-1 and TRBJ2-7; the D gene could be TRBD1 or TRBD2 (5 bases each). The sequencing input was blood. The CDR3 DNA sequence: TGCGCCAGCAGCTTAGGGACGCTACTATACAATGAGCAGTACTTC. Translating it yields CASSLGTLLYNEQYF. Variable domain in full (rest from reference TRBV5-1 and TRBJ2-7): KAGVTQTPRYLIKTRGQQVTLSCSPISGHRSVSWYQQTPGQGLQFLFEYFSETQRNKGNFPGRFSGRQFSNSRSEMNVSTLELGDSALYLCASSLGTLLYNEQYFGPGTRLTVT.